Shown below are 4 T cell receptor beta chains from a single sample sequenced in a study of blood T cell repertoires in COVID-19. Profiled with immunoSEQ multiplex PCR; TCRdb holds only in-frame clones, not every one. The sample carries tens of thousands of clones, around 90% recorded once. The specimen was peripheral blood. These receptors all stem from a woman of 80 years or more with COVID-19, enrolled during active disease.

The chain uses TRBV9 and TRBJ1-2; D unclear. Trimming stripped 6 bases from V and 0 bases from J, with 9 bases between. From germline, CDR1 is SGDLS and CDR2 YYNGEE. CDR3 length equals 13 residues. The CDR3 loop is CASTLSSNYGYTF. The CDR3 nucleotides are TGTGCCAGCACCCTGTCTTCTAACTATGGCTACACCTTC.

In nucleotides, the CDR3 is TGTGCCAGCAGCCTCAACAGAGACTCCTACGAGCAGTACTTC. The encoded protein is CASSLNRDSYEQYF. This chain links TRBV13 with TRBJ2-7; D is uncertain. The CDR3 contains 14 residues. V lost 5 bases and J 0 bases, leaving 11 bases between the germline ends. Germline V gene lookup returns CDR1 PRHDT and CDR2 FYEKMQ (reference sequence).

The chain recombines TRBV12-3 or TRBV12-4 with TRBJ1-2, with no clear D. The CDR3 covers 12 residues. V gave up 3 bases and J gave up 5 bases, with 7 bases separating them. The CDR3 protein is CASSLLRYGYTF. The CDR3 bases are TGTGCCAGCAGTTTGCTAAGATATGGCTACACCTTC.

The chain recombines TRBV5-1 with TRBJ2-7; a possible D gene is TRBD1 (6 bases). Per germline, CDR1 SGHRS and CDR2 YFSETQ. This CDR3 is 15 amino acids long. V lost 3 bases to trimming and J lost 5 bases, with 18 bases between them. CDR3 region: CASSSQGRGVHEQYF. For the CDR3, the DNA is TGCGCCAGCAGCTCCCAGGGCAGGGGTGTGCACGAGCAGTACTTC.